The rows below give T cell receptor beta chains drawn from one sample of a study of blood T cell repertoires in COVID-19. The data were produced by immunoSEQ multiplex PCR, yet TCRdb's version contains in-frame clones alone and is incomplete. The sample includes approximately 300,000 clones, 85% of them seen just once. Source material: PBMCs or T cells enriched from blood (not recorded which). Receptors originate from a woman aged 30 to 39 who had been exposed to COVID-19. CDR3s include the opening cysteine and the closing phenylalanine or tryptophan. A D gene is named only where the DNA matches it firmly. For some rows the clone size is stated as once, few or many, or as a class when expanded; others skip it.

>TRBV5-1|16|-|TRBD1|TRBJ2-3
TGCGCCAGCAGCCCGCGGACAGGGCAAGTCACAGATACGCAGTATTTT
CASSPRTGQVTDTQYF
>TRBV7-9|18|-|-|TRBJ2-5
TGTGCCAGCAGCTTAGGAGAAATGTCCCCGGGATCTCTGGAGACCCAGTACTTC
CASSLGEMSPGSLETQYF
>TRBV6-2/TRBV6-3|11|-|-|TRBJ1-5
TGTGCCAGCAGCCCCGGTGGGCCCCAGCATTTT
CASSPGGPQHF
>TRBV7-9|14|-|TRBD1|TRBJ1-1
TGTGCCAGCAGCTTAGGACAGGGCGTCACTGAAGCTTTCTTT
CASSLGQGVTEAFF
>TRBV6-5|14|-|TRBD1|TRBJ2-7
TGTGCCAGCAGTTACTCTGGACAGGGCGCCGAGCAGTACTTC
CASSYSGQGAEQYF
>TRBV27|14|once|-|TRBJ2-5
TGTGCCAGCAGTTTAGGACGGAGGGGAGAGACCCAGTACTTC
CASSLGRRGETQYF
>TRBV19|14|-|-|TRBJ2-7
TGTGCCAGTATGGGCACGGCCGGCTCCTACGAGCAGTACTTC
CASMGTAGSYEQYF
>TRBV2|13|-|-|TRBJ2-5
TGTGCCAGCAGTGTTCTAGCGCGAGAGACCCAGTACTTC
CASSVLARETQYF
>TRBV5-8|13|-|TRBD1|TRBJ1-1
TGTGCCAGCAGCCACGGGACAGCCACTGAAGCTTTCTTT
CASSHGTATEAFF
>TRBV11-3|13|-|-|TRBJ2-7
TGTGCCAGCAGCTTACAGGACTCCTACGAGCAGTACTTC
CASSLQDSYEQYF
>TRBV11-2|14|many|-|TRBJ2-2
TGTGCCAGCAGCTCCCAGGGTATTCCCGGGGAGCTGTTTTTT
CASSSQGIPGELFF
>TRBV7-2|13|-|-|TRBJ2-1
TGTGCCGACCGAGGGGGGGCTTACAATGAGCAGTTCTTC
CADRGGAYNEQFF
>TRBV27|18|-|-|TRBJ2-1
TGTGCCAGCAGTTTAAGGGGGTCAGGTTTTGTATCCTACAATGAGCAGTTCTTC
CASSLRGSGFVSYNEQFF
>TRBV18|12|-|-|TRBJ2-3
TGTGCCAGCTCACCGACACCAGATACGCAGTATTTT
CASSPTPDTQYF
>TRBV5-1|15|-|-|TRBJ2-3
TGCGCCAGCAGCGGGGGGACTTCAACCTCCGATACGCAGTATTTT
CASSGGTSTSDTQYF
>TRBV15|19|-|TRBD1|TRBJ2-6
TGTGCCACCAGCAGAGATCGGACGGACAGGGGGCCTGGGGCCAACGTCCTGACTTTC
CATSRDRTDRGPGANVLTF
>TRBV7-9|15|-|-|TRBJ2-5
TGTGCCAGCAGCCCTAGTGGTGTCGGTGGCTCAACCCAGTACTTC
CASSPSGVGGSTQYF
>TRBV7-8|15|-|-|TRBJ2-2
TGTGCCAGCAGCCTCCGGACTGAGAACACCGGGGAGCTGTTTTTT
CASSLRTENTGELFF
>TRBV27|14|-|-|TRBJ1-1
TGTGCCAGCAGTTTATCGGGGCGCAACACTGAAGCTTTCTTT
CASSLSGRNTEAFF
>TRBV6-5|15|-|TRBD1|TRBJ2-3
TGTGCCAGCAGTAAACAGGGGGCGAGCACAGATACGCAGTATTTT
CASSKQGASTDTQYF
>TRBV28|15|-|-|TRBJ1-2
TGTGCCAGCAGTTTACTGGGGCAGGTTAACTATGGCTACACCTTC
CASSLLGQVNYGYTF
>TRBV6-5|14|-|TRBD2|TRBJ2-7
TGTGCCAGCAACCTTAGCGGGAGGGCCCGAGAGCAGTACTTC
CASNLSGRAREQYF
>TRBV7-2|14|-|TRBD1|TRBJ2-7
TGTGCCAGCAGCACGCGACAGGGTACCCACGAGCAGTACTTC
CASSTRQGTHEQYF
>TRBV14|16|-|TRBD1|TRBJ1-6
TGTGCCAGCAGCCGCCGGGGGGACAGGGCCAATTCACCCCTCCACTTT
CASSRRGDRANSPLHF
>TRBV19|13|-|TRBD1|TRBJ1-2
TGTGCCAGTAGTATGGGACAGGGCTATGGCTACACCTTC
CASSMGQGYGYTF
>TRBV5-6|14|-|-|TRBJ1-1
TGTGCCAGCAGCTTAAGAGCGGAAGGAGGACTGGCTTTCTTT
CASSLRAEGGLAFF
>TRBV7-2|17|-|TRBD1|TRBJ2-6
TGTGCCAGCAGCGCAACAGGGGGCCTCTCTGGGGCCAACGTCCTGACTTTC
CASSATGGLSGANVLTF
>TRBV19|15|-|TRBD1|TRBJ2-1
TGTGCCAGTAGTCAAAGACAGGGGGCCTACAATGAGCAGTTCTTC
CASSQRQGAYNEQFF
>TRBV11-2|14|-|TRBD1|TRBJ2-4
TGTGCCAGCAGCCCGACCGGGACAGGCAACATTCAGTACTTC
CASSPTGTGNIQYF
>TRBV4-3|16|few|-|TRBJ1-2
TGCGCCAGCAGCCTCGGAGGTGGGGGGTCCTACTATGGCTACACCTTC
CASSLGGGGSYYGYTF
>TRBV2|13|few|-|TRBJ1-1
TGTGCCAACAGACAGAACTTGAACACTGAAGCTTTCTTT
CANRQNLNTEAFF
>TRBV6-5|14|-|-|TRBJ2-2
TGTGCCAGCAGTCTCGGACAGAACACCGGGGAGCTGTTTTTT
CASSLGQNTGELFF
>TRBV4-1|15|-|TRBD1|TRBJ2-1
TGCGCCAGCAGCCAACCCGACAGGGACTACAATGAGCAGTTCTTC
CASSQPDRDYNEQFF
>TRBV6-1|16|few|TRBD1|TRBJ1-6
TGTGCCAGCAGTGCTGTCGGCGGACAGGGGAATTCACCCCTCCACTTT
CASSAVGGQGNSPLHF
>TRBV28|14|-|-|TRBJ1-5
TGTGCCAGCAATGGGGAGGGCGCCGGTCAGCCCCAGCATTTT
CASNGEGAGQPQHF
>TRBV6-1|15|once|TRBD1|TRBJ2-5
TGTGCCAGCAGTGAATCCTTAGGGGGCATGGAGACCCAGTACTTC
CASSESLGGMETQYF
>TRBV6-5|14|-|-|TRBJ1-5
TGTGCCAGCAGCCGCGGGACCCTGGATCAGCCCCAGCATTTT
CASSRGTLDQPQHF
>TRBV23-1|18|-|-|TRBJ1-6
TGCGCCAGCAGTCAAGGACAGTACCCGAGCTCCTATAATTCACCCCTCCACTTT
CASSQGQYPSSYNSPLHF
>TRBV5-1|16|-|-|TRBJ2-3
TGCGCCAGCAGCCCTAGAGGAGTTCCTAGCACAGATACGCAGTATTTT
CASSPRGVPSTDTQYF
>TRBV28|16|-|-|TRBJ2-3
TGTGCCAGCAGTTCCACCGCGTGGGGGCGCACAGATACGCAGTATTTT
CASSSTAWGRTDTQYF
>TRBV9|16|once|TRBD2|TRBJ2-5
TGTGCCAGCAGCGTAGGGGGACTAGCGACTCAAGAGACCCAGTACTTC
CASSVGGLATQETQYF
>TRBV5-5|14|-|-|TRBJ1-2
TGTGCCAGCAGCTTGGTGTCGGGGGTCTATGGCTACACCTTC
CASSLVSGVYGYTF
>TRBV19|14|-|-|TRBJ1-5
TGTGCCAGTAGGCCATTCGGGGGCAATCAGCCCCAGCATTTT
CASRPFGGNQPQHF
>TRBV24-1|14|few|-|TRBJ1-6
TGTGCCACCAGTGATTCCACAGGAAATTCACCCCTCCACTTT
CATSDSTGNSPLHF
>TRBV21-1|15|few|-|TRBJ1-3
TGTGCCAGCAGCAAGAAGCCGGGACAGGGAGACACCATATATTTT
CASSKKPGQGDTIYF
>TRBV28|14|-|TRBD1|TRBJ1-4
TGTGCCAGCAGTTTGAACAGGGGGCGCGAAAAACTGTTTTTT
CASSLNRGREKLFF
>TRBV2|15|-|-|TRBJ2-1
TGTGCCAGCAGTGATTACGGTCAGGGTTACAATGAGCAGTTCTTC
CASSDYGQGYNEQFF
>TRBV13|12|-|TRBD1|TRBJ1-3
TGTGCCAGCAGGGACAGGGGAGGAACCATATATTTT
CASRDRGGTIYF
>TRBV28|13|-|-|TRBJ1-1
TGTGCCAGCAGTTTCCCAACAACAACTGAAGCTTTCTTT
CASSFPTTTEAFF
>TRBV14|18|-|TRBD1|TRBJ1-2
TGTGCCAGCAGCCAAGGAAGGCCCAGTACAGGGGGTAACTATGGCTACACCTTC
CASSQGRPSTGGNYGYTF
>TRBV7-9|16|-|TRBD2|TRBJ2-1
TGTGCCAGCAGCTTAGCCCGCGGGGGGGATGGCAATGAGCAGTTCTTC
CASSLARGGDGNEQFF
>TRBV19|14|-|-|TRBJ1-2
TGTGCCAGTAGTATCCCGACAGCAAACTATGGCTACACCTTC
CASSIPTANYGYTF
>TRBV4-3|15|-|-|TRBJ1-1
TGCGCCAGCAGCCAAGATCCGGAGGTCCACACTGAAGCTTTCTTT
CASSQDPEVHTEAFF
>TRBV6-1|16|-|-|TRBJ1-3
TGTGCCAGCAGTGAAATTTTCGGGGGAGCTGGAAACACCATATATTTT
CASSEIFGGAGNTIYF